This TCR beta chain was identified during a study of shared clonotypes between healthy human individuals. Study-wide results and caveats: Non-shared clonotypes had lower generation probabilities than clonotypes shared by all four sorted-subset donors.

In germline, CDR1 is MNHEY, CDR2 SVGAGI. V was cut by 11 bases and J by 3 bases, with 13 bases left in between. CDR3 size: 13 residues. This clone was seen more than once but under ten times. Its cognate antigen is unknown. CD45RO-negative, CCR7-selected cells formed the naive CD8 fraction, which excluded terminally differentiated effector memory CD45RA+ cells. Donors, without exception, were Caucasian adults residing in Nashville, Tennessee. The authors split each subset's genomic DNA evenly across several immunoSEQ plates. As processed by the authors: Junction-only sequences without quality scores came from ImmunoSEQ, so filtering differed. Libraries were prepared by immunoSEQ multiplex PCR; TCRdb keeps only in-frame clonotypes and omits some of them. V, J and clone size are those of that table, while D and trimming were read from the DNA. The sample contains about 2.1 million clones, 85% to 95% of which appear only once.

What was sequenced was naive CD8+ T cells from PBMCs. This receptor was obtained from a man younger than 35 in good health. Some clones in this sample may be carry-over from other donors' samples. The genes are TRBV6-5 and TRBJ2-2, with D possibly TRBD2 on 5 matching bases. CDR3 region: CAVGLHYTGELFF. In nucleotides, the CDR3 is TGTGCCGTCGGACTCCATTACACCGGGGAGCTGTTTTTT.